This TCR beta chain was captured by sequencing in a study of blood T cell repertoires in COVID-19 (dated by TCRdb to the early 2020s). General notes on the study: The collaborator samples originated in the United States, Italy and Spain and spanned the acute and convalescent phases of COVID-19. Where available, HLA class I and class II types were obtained from metadata supplied by the sample provider rather than from assay-based typing. Samples came from the ongoing ImmuneRACE study (first 160 participants) plus 1,254 subjects from 6 global collaborators. Subjects who had been exposed to COVID-19, were actively infected with it, or had recovered from it provided the deeply sampled blood TCRbeta repertoires that made up the dataset. The material from the prospective study consisted of cDNA or gDNA derived from T cells, B-cell-depleted T cells, or PBMCs. A freely available public database, intended as a resource for researchers studying the immune response to SARS-CoV-2, is where the repertoires were released. Nearly every sample came with metadata listing a de-identified subject ID, COVID-19 status, age in years and sex.

This clone appeared once. Its antigen is currently not known. No base quality information exists; no much larger clone differs at one position. Here is what the overall study found, with its caveats: The quantity of clinical and demographic metadata differed by source and by participant and was supplied without curation.

Participants in the prospective study were enrolled through a virtual design, were aged about 18 to 100 years, and lived in approximately 25 United States geographic areas. To assign participants to cohorts, the prospective study relied on clinical history that participants themselves reported in a screening survey and a study questionnaire. For ImmuneRACE Cohort 3, a participant was defined as recovered based on two consecutive negative NP/OP PCR tests, clearance by a healthcare professional, or resolution of symptoms. Each participant in the prospective study had whole blood, serum and a nasopharyngeal or oropharyngeal swab collected by mobile phlebotomists. Prospective study participants could optionally give additional blood draws and questionnaires over an approximately 2-month period. Before DNA extraction, blood samples from the prospective study were shipped at room temperature or frozen.

The CDR3 measures 15 amino acids from cysteine to phenylalanine. Of all the DNA, just the CDR3 is kept, 45 bases in frame from base 1. Via the germline V gene (reference sequence), CDR1 is LNHNV and CDR2 YYDKDF. V is shortened by 8 bases, J by 2 bases, and the region joining them spans 15 bases. The immunoSEQ Assay, a bias-controlled multiplex PCR, was used to amplify TCRbeta CDR3 regions from genomic DNA. Per the authors' processing: Within the assay, amplification of reference gene primers was used to estimate how many nucleated cells each sample contained. To quantify the absolute abundance of each unique TCRbeta CDR3 rearrangement, sequence reads were collapsed and filtered. Productive Simpson clonality was computed per sample as the square root of Simpson's diversity index over productive rearrangements. Sourced from immuneACCESS, this table was stored by TCRdb with only in-frame sequences that have V and J called. A share of the clones is absent; for the studies checked, an unresolved V gene accounts for under half, and the remainder has no known explanation. The V and J calls and clone size come from that table; D and trimming were worked out from the DNA. This sample gives roughly 360,000 clones in total; roughly 87% of them show up just once. Of the sample, about 5.4% falls within the top ten clones.

Source material: PBMCs or T cells enriched from blood (not recorded which). The clonotype originates from a woman aged 45-65 years who had recovered from COVID-19. The V and J segments used are TRBV15 and TRBJ1-4; possibly the D gene is TRBD1, per 5 matching bases. The nucleotide sequence reads TGTGCCACCGGCGGGGGTGCAGCGACTAATGAAAAACTGTTTTTT. Its translation is CATGGGAATNEKLFF.